The 15 T cell receptor beta chains listed next were all sequenced from one sample in a study of blood T cell repertoires in COVID-19. Clones were sequenced by immunoSEQ multiplex PCR, and TCRdb holds only the in-frame ones, with some missing. This sample has roughly 250,000 clones, with about 90% found just once. The sequenced sample was peripheral blood. The receptor set was obtained from a woman aged 45-65 years with acute or convalescent COVID-19.

This rearrangement joins TRBV9 to TRBJ2-3; 10 bases are a match to TRBD1. The CDR3 runs to 16 residues. V lost 3 bases, J lost 0 bases, and 4 bases stayed unmatched. Germline V lookup: CDR1 SGDLS, CDR2 YYNGEE. The CDR3 sequence is CASSERQGASTDTQYF. The CDR3, as DNA: TGTGCCAGCAGCGAAAGACAGGGGGCGAGCACAGATACGCAGTATTTT.

The CDR3 DNA reads as TGTGCCAGCAGCCAATGGCTTGCTGCTGAAGCTTTCTTT. Translating gives CASSQWLAAEAFF. This sequence joins TRBV3-1 (or the pseudogene TRBV3-2) and TRBJ1-1, with D unclear. Between the trimmed V and J ends, which lost 2 bases and 6 bases, there was a span of 10 bases. The CDR3 consists of 13 residues. Germline V gene lookup returns CDR1 LGHDT and CDR2 YNNKEL (reference sequence).

The V gene is TRBV5-4, the J gene TRBJ1-2; no definite D call. CDR1 is SGHNT and CDR2 is YYREEE in the germline V gene (reference sequence). Deletions cut 6 bases from V and 5 bases from J, with 17 bases between. The CDR3 has 14 residues. CDR3 loop: CASTPWRARYGYTF. CDR3 coding DNA: TGTGCCAGCACCCCGTGGAGGGCCCGATATGGCTACACCTTC.

The V and J genes are TRBV7-8 and TRBJ2-1; 8 nucleotides align to TRBD1. CDR1 is SGHVS, CDR2 FQNEAQ, per germline. This CDR3 region has 13 residues. V dropped 6 bases and J dropped 9; count of bases not matched to a gene: 7. The CDR3: CASRPRGRGEQFF. CDR3 in DNA: TGTGCCAGCAGGCCCAGGGGGCGAGGTGAGCAGTTCTTC.

The V gene is TRBV7-2, the J gene TRBJ2-7, with 8 bases matching TRBD2. There are 17 residues in the CDR3. Germline values: CDR1 SGHTA, CDR2 FQGNSA. J was trimmed by 3 bases and V by 1 base; bases with no gene match: 11. The CDR3 reads CASSLVGVAGGHYEQYF. CDR3 DNA: TGTGCCAGCAGCTTAGTGGGTGTCGCGGGAGGCCACTACGAGCAGTACTTC.

V and J are TRBV5-1 and TRBJ1-1; a possible D gene is TRBD1 (5 bases). Germline V gene data show CDR1 as SGHRS and CDR2 as YFSETQ. V lost 4 bases and J lost 0, with 13 bases in between. The CDR3 totals 15 residues. CDR3: CASSTQQDMNTEAFF. CDR3 nucleotide sequence: TGCGCCAGCAGCACCCAACAGGACATGAACACTGAAGCTTTCTTT.

The chain links TRBV7-2 to TRBJ2-7; 10 nucleotides match TRBD1. Trimming cost V 2 bases and J 1 base; bases outside gene matches: 5. This CDR3 comprises 16 residues. Germline values: CDR1 SGHTA, CDR2 FQGNSA. CDR3 region: CASSLRDRGYSYEQYF. The CDR3, as DNA: TGTGCCAGCAGCTTAAGGGACAGGGGATATTCCTACGAGCAGTACTTC.

This sequence joins TRBV6-5 and TRBJ1-2, with 7 bases matching TRBD1. Germline V lookup: CDR1 MNHEY, CDR2 SVGAGI. The CDR3 consists of 15 residues. Germline trimming cut 6 bases from V and 2 bases from J; bases unmatched to any gene: 9. The CDR3 DNA reads as TGTGCCAGCAGGAGAAAGGGGGCCATGAACTATGGCTACACCTTC. Its translation is CASRRKGAMNYGYTF.

Here the CDR3 reads CASSSLGQGGTEAFF. The CDR3 DNA reads TGTGCCAGCAGCTCGCTTGGACAGGGCGGTACTGAAGCTTTCTTT. V and J are TRBV11-3 and TRBJ1-1; 8 bases are a match to TRBD1. J lost 5 bases, V lost 4 bases, and 9 bases had no gene match. The CDR3 length is 15 residues. The germline CDR1 and CDR2 sequences are SGHNT and YENEEA.

As for this clone: Distinct nucleotide sequences in the sample also encode this CDR3. V is TRBV28 and J is TRBJ1-4; D remains unclear. Between the trimmed V and J ends, which lost 2 bases and 7 bases, there was a span of 2 bases. CDR3 length: 11 residues. Looked up from germline, CDR1 is MDHEN and CDR2 is SYDVKM. CDR3 residues: CASSLREKLFF. In DNA, the CDR3 is TGTGCCAGCAGTTTACGTGAAAAACTGTTTTTT.

The chain carries TRBV28 and TRBJ2-5, with D maybe TRBD2 (6 bases). The length of the CDR3 is 15 residues. V was trimmed by 3 bases and J by 2 bases, leaving 13 bases between them. Per germline, CDR1 MDHEN and CDR2 SYDVKM. The CDR3: CASSFTGTSQETQYF. The CDR3 DNA is TGTGCCAGCAGTTTCACTGGGACTTCGCAAGAGACCCAGTACTTC.

J is TRBJ1-2 and V is TRBV28; possible D gene TRBD1, 6 bases. The V gene lost 5 bases and the J gene lost 5 bases, with 18 bases spanning the gap. The CDR3 is 15 residues long. The germline CDR1 and CDR2 sequences are MDHEN and SYDVKM. The CDR3 here is CASSPLGQSGYGYTF. In DNA, the CDR3 is TGTGCCAGCAGTCCCCTAGGACAGTCTGGTTATGGCTACACCTTC.

CDR3 protein: CASSQWGGADTEAFF. CDR3 bases: TGTGCCAGCAGTCAATGGGGGGGCGCGGACACTGAAGCTTTCTTT. V gene TRBV27 combines with J gene TRBJ1-1; possible D gene TRBD1, 6 bases. The germline gives CDR1 MNHEY, CDR2 SMNVEV (reference sequence). V lost 5 bases to trimming and J lost 3 bases, with 16 bases between them. The CDR3 length is 15 residues.

A single count supports this clone. V and J are TRBV7-3 and TRBJ1-1; the D is unclear. V was clipped by 5 bases and J by 4 bases, with 14 bases between them. The CDR3 spans 14 residues. Per the germline V gene, CDR1 is SGHTA and CDR2 is FQGTGA. The CDR3 sequence: CASSPSGRFTEAFF. The CDR3 DNA reads TGTGCCAGCAGCCCCAGCGGGAGGTTCACTGAAGCTTTCTTT.

The table lists this clone with a few counts. J is TRBJ1-3 and V is TRBV7-3; D is possibly TRBD1 (6 bases). This CDR3 has 14 amino acids. The V gene's germline CDR1 is SGHTA and CDR2 FQGTGA. The V gene lost 4 bases and the J gene lost 1 base, with 8 bases spanning the gap. CDR3 amino acids: CASSSQGSGNTIYF. CDR3 DNA: TGTGCCAGCAGCTCACAGGGTTCTGGAAACACCATATATTTT.